The 27 T cell receptor beta chains below all came from one sample that was sequenced in a study of blood T cell repertoires in COVID-19. Repertoires were generated with immunoSEQ multiplex PCR, while TCRdb's copy carries only in-frame clones and drops some. The sample contains almost 300,000 clones, around 87% of which appear only once. The sequenced sample consisted of peripheral blood. The receptors were sampled from a man between 65 and 85 years old with acute or convalescent COVID-19.

This clone appeared a few times. CDR3 amino acids: CASSNRVSVGNTIYF. The CDR3 DNA follows: TGTGCCAGTAGTAACCGGGTCTCCGTTGGAAACACCATATATTTT. This chain connects TRBV19 to TRBJ1-3; D is unclear. Trimming took off 4 bases at V and 3 bases at J, with 13 bases between the two ends. This CDR3 has 15 residues. CDR1 LNHDA and CDR2 SQIVND come from the germline V gene (reference sequence).

This chain uses TRBV5-1 with TRBJ2-3, with D perhaps TRBD2 (5 bases). The CDR3 length is 14 residues. Trimming removed 0 bases from V and 3 bases from J, with 8 bases in between. Germline V gene sequence: CDR1 SGHRS, CDR2 YFSETQ. DNA for the CDR3: TGCGCCAGCAGCTTGGATTGGACTACAGATACGCAGTATTTT. It codes for CASSLDWTTDTQYF. The full variable domain, its missing parts supplied by reference TRBV5-1 and TRBJ2-3, is KAGVTQTPRYLIKTRGQQVTLSCSPISGHRSVSWYQQTPGQGLQFLFEYFSETQRNKGNFPGRFSGRQFSNSRSEMNVSTLELGDSALYLCASSLDWTTDTQYFGPGTRLTVL.

The chain employs TRBV28 and TRBJ1-3, with D perhaps matching TRBD1 (6 bases). The CDR3 consists of 16 residues. Germline CDR1 MDHEN, CDR2 SYDVKM. Trimming took off 3 bases at V and 0 bases at J, with 12 bases between the two ends. As DNA, the CDR3 is TGTGCCAGCAGTTTTGTCAGGGACATCTCTGGAAACACCATATATTTT. As protein: CASSFVRDISGNTIYF.

The sample holds one count of this clone. The chain has TRBV19 and TRBJ1-2; maybe TRBD1 (6 bases). The CDR3 has 16 residues. Germline CDR1 reads LNHDA; CDR2 reads SQIVND (reference sequence). V was cut by 2 bases and J by 7 bases, with 20 bases left in between. CDR3 residues: CASSIKEKQGAGGYTF. The CDR3 DNA follows: TGTGCCAGTAGTATAAAGGAAAAACAGGGCGCCGGTGGCTACACCTTC.

The chain recombines TRBV3-1 (or the pseudogene TRBV3-2) with TRBJ2-7; the match to TRBD2 covers 14 bases. The length of the CDR3 is 17 residues. The V segment lost 2 bases and the J segment 10 bases; nucleotides outside the gene matches: 13. Germline loops: CDR1 LGHDT, CDR2 YNNKEL (reference sequence). The CDR3 coding sequence is TGTGCCAGCAGCCAACCCTCCGGGACTAGCGGGAGATTCGGACAGTACTTC. Translated, it gives CASSQPSGTSGRFGQYF.

This clone has just one count. The chain recombines TRBV19 with TRBJ1-6; the D gene is possibly TRBD1 (5 bases). The germline CDR1 and CDR2 sequences are LNHDA and SQIVND (reference sequence). With 1 base removed from V and 7 bases from J, the gap between germline ends came to 17 bases. This CDR3 has 17 residues. The CDR3 loop is CASSIGMRGTLNSPLHF. CDR3 coding DNA: TGTGCCAGTAGTATAGGGATGCGCGGGACGCTAAATTCACCCCTCCACTTT.

The chain has TRBV5-5 and TRBJ2-5, with a weak D call TRBD1 (6 bases). The germline gives CDR1 SGHKS, CDR2 YYEKEE (reference sequence). The CDR3 runs 15 residues. The V and J ends lost 2 bases and 2 bases respectively, with 13 bases between them. This CDR3 is CASSLTGTPQETQYF. The CDR3 DNA is TGTGCCAGCAGCTTAACAGGGACCCCACAAGAGACCCAGTACTTC.

The sample holds one count of this clone. The chain carries TRBV3-1 (or the pseudogene TRBV3-2) and TRBJ1-3, with 9 bases fitting TRBD1. Germline V CDR1 and CDR2: LGHDT, YNNKEL (reference sequence). This CDR3 is built from 14 residues. V shed 6 bases and J 2 bases; nucleotides not matched to a gene: 2. CDR3 nucleotides: TGTGCCAGCAGTCGACAGGGGGCTGGAAACACCATATATTTT. Protein sequence: CASSRQGAGNTIYF.

The table lists this clone with a count of one. CDR3 residues: CAISESGGSQPQHF. Written as DNA, the CDR3 is TGTGCCATCAGTGAGTCGGGGGGAAGTCAGCCCCAGCATTTT. The chain employs TRBV10-3 and TRBJ1-5; D is perhaps TRBD1 (5 bases). The germline V gene has CDR1 ENHRY and CDR2 SYGVKD. The CDR3 length is 14 residues. Trimming cost V 0 bases and J 6 bases, with 9 bases left between them.

The chain combines TRBV30 with TRBJ1-2; D is ambiguous. Germline CDR1 is GTSNPN and CDR2 is SVGIG (reference sequence). The CDR3 has 14 amino acids. V dropped 0 bases and J dropped 2 bases, with 10 bases sitting between them. Here the CDR3 reads CAWSVLRPNYGYTF. The CDR3 DNA follows: TGTGCCTGGAGTGTACTCAGGCCCAACTATGGCTACACCTTC.

This clone was detected once. The rearrangement links TRBV27 to TRBJ1-5, with D perhaps matching TRBD1 (6 bases). V dropped 3 bases and J dropped 3 bases, with 12 bases sitting between them. The germline gives CDR1 MNHEY, CDR2 SMNVEV (reference sequence). This CDR3 contains 15 residues. The CDR3 spells CASSFSRGSNQPQHF. For the CDR3, the DNA is TGTGCCAGCAGTTTTTCCAGGGGATCCAATCAGCCCCAGCATTTT.

This chain connects TRBV5-6 to TRBJ2-3; 13 bases match TRBD2. The length of the CDR3 is 15 residues. CDR1 and CDR2 (germline): SGHDT, YYEEEE. The V gene end was trimmed by 2 bases and the J gene end by 8 bases; junction bases not matched to a gene: 5. The DNA for the CDR3 is TGTGCCAGCAGCTTCCGGACTAGCGGGAGAGGTACGCAGTATTTT. It specifies CASSFRTSGRGTQYF.

The chain recombines TRBV27 with TRBJ2-5; 10 bases are shared with TRBD2. The V segment lost 6 bases and the J segment 4 bases; nucleotides outside the gene matches: 5. Germline V lookup: CDR1 MNHEY, CDR2 SMNVEV (reference sequence). The CDR3 contains 14 residues. The CDR3 DNA follows: TGTGCCAGCAGACTAGCGGGGTTTGCAGAGACCCAGTACTTC. Translated: CASRLAGFAETQYF.

The DNA for the CDR3 is TGTGCCAGCAGCCAAGGGGGGGGTGAAGAGACCCAGTACTTC. It codes for CASSQGGGEETQYF. The chain joins TRBV4-2 to TRBJ2-5, with 7 bases that match TRBD2. CDR1 LGHNA and CDR2 YNFKEQ come from the germline V gene. The CDR3 runs 14 residues. Trimming at V came to 1 base and at J to 3 bases, leaving 2 bases not matched to a gene.

V is TRBV6-6 and J is TRBJ2-5; 11 nucleotides agree with TRBD2. Germline V gene lookup returns CDR1 MNHNY and CDR2 SVGAGI (reference sequence). With V trimmed by 7 bases and J by 2 bases, 6 bases remained unmatched. The CDR3 extends over 15 amino acids. The CDR3 is CASNRRLAGQETQYF. In DNA form, the CDR3 reads TGTGCCAGCAACCGACGACTAGCGGGGCAAGAGACCCAGTACTTC.

The chain uses TRBV7-6 and TRBJ1-6; D possibly corresponds to TRBD1 (5 bases). Germline V gene data show CDR1 as SGHVS and CDR2 as FNYEAQ. The CDR3 is 14 residues long. V was trimmed by 1 base and J by 9 bases, leaving 10 bases between them. The CDR3 sequence is CASSLGGGGSPLHF. As DNA, the CDR3 is TGTGCCAGCAGCTTAGGCGGGGGTGGTTCACCCCTCCACTTT.

The chain is built from TRBV5-6 and TRBJ1-2, with TRBD1 matching 7 bases. This CDR3 is built from 14 residues. In germline, CDR1 is SGHDT, CDR2 YYEEEE. The trim removed 4 bases at V and 6 bases at J, leaving 9 bases unmatched. In DNA, the CDR3 is TGTGCCAGCAGCCGGGAGTCGACAGGGCATGGCTACACCTTC. This translates into CASSRESTGHGYTF.

The CDR3 is CATRTGQESGYTF. The CDR3 DNA is TGTGCCACCAGGACGGGACAAGAGAGCGGCTACACCTTC. V and J are TRBV10-3 and TRBJ1-2, with a possible D match to TRBD1 (6 bases). CDR1 ENHRY and CDR2 SYGVKD come from the germline V gene. The CDR3 length is 13 residues. Trimming took 10 bases from V and 8 from J, leaving 20 bases between them.

This clone was recorded a few times. DNA of the CDR3: TGTGCCAGCAGCCAGGCCTACGGACTAGCGGGGGAATTGAACACCGGGGAGCTGTTTTTT. Translated: CASSQAYGLAGELNTGELFF. This chain joins TRBV3-1 (or the pseudogene TRBV3-2) and TRBJ2-2, with 13 bases lining up with TRBD2. CDR1 is LGHDT, CDR2 YNNKEL, per germline (reference sequence). CDR3 length: 20 amino acids. The J segment lost 1 base and the V segment lost 3 bases, leaving 11 bases of the junction unmatched.

The chain joins TRBV18 to TRBJ2-5, with D perhaps matching TRBD2 (6 bases). The V gene lost 2 bases and the J gene lost 9 bases, with 10 bases spanning the gap. CDR3 length equals 12 residues. Germline V lookup: CDR1 KGHSH, CDR2 LQKENI. The CDR3: CASSPAGEAQYF. The CDR3 nucleotides are TGTGCCAGCTCACCAGCTGGGGAGGCCCAGTACTTC.

Worth noting for this clone: The identical CDR3 is also encoded by other nucleotide sequences in the sample. The rearrangement links TRBV18 to TRBJ1-1; TRBD1 is a possible D gene (5 bases). V lost 2 bases, J lost 1 base, and 8 bases lay in between. CDR1 and CDR2 (germline): KGHSH, LQKENI. The CDR3 runs to 14 residues. This chain's CDR3 is CASSPGQGNTEAFF. CDR3 sequence (DNA): TGTGCCAGCTCACCAGGGCAGGGGAACACTGAAGCTTTCTTT.

This sequence joins TRBV9 and TRBJ2-1, with 9 bases fitting TRBD1. Germline CDR1 and CDR2: SGDLS and YYNGEE. The CDR3 consists of 14 residues. The V and J ends lost 4 bases and 5 bases, in that order; junction bases with no gene match: 4. CDR3 amino acids: CASSPGQGDNEQFF. CDR3 DNA sequence: TGTGCCAGCAGCCCGGGACAGGGCGACAATGAGCAGTTCTTC.

As for this clone: The identical CDR3 is also encoded by other nucleotide sequences in the sample. The rearrangement links TRBV9 to TRBJ2-5, with unresolved D. This CDR3 region has 15 residues. Germline-derived CDR1 and CDR2 are SGDLS and YYNGEE. V lost 0 bases and J lost 0, with 9 bases in between. The CDR3 nucleotides are TGTGCCAGCAGCGTAGGGGCAGGAAACCAAGAGACCCAGTACTTC. It specifies CASSVGAGNQETQYF.

The chain is built from TRBV9 and TRBJ2-3; D not certain. Between the trimmed V and J ends, which lost 0 bases and 0 bases, there was a span of 8 bases. This CDR3 spans 15 amino acids. CDR1 is SGDLS, CDR2 YYNGEE, per germline. CDR3 in amino acids: CASSVEGASTDTQYF. DNA of the CDR3: TGTGCCAGCAGCGTAGAAGGAGCTAGCACAGATACGCAGTATTTT.

The chain is built from TRBV3-1 (or the pseudogene TRBV3-2) and TRBJ1-5, with 10 bases lining up with TRBD1. V was pared by 1 base and J by 6 bases, with 6 bases of the junction left unmatched. CDR1 is LGHDT and CDR2 is YNNKEL in the germline V gene (reference sequence). The CDR3 covers 16 residues. CDR3 sequence (DNA): TGTGCCAGCAGCCAAGGGGACAGGGGTTTTGGTCAGCCCCAGCATTTT. The encoded protein is CASSQGDRGFGQPQHF.

The chain links TRBV7-3 to TRBJ2-1; 9 bases match TRBD2. The V and J ends lost 5 bases and 9 bases, in that order; junction bases with no gene match: 17. Germline V gene data show CDR1 as SGHTA and CDR2 as FQGTGA. The length of the CDR3 is 17 residues. Here the CDR3 reads CASSPPGAAGGRGEQFF. CDR3 coding DNA: TGTGCCAGCAGCCCCCCGGGGGCAGCGGGGGGCCGTGGTGAGCAGTTCTTC.

The V call is TRBV28, the J call TRBJ2-1; TRBD2 matches at 7 bases. This CDR3 region has 15 residues. Losses at the gene ends were 6 bases for V and 3 bases for J; bases not matched to a gene: 8. Germline V gene sequence: CDR1 MDHEN, CDR2 SYDVKM. The CDR3 here is CASRFSRGIYNEQFF. CDR3 sequence (DNA): TGTGCCAGCAGATTCTCGCGGGGGATCTACAATGAGCAGTTCTTC.